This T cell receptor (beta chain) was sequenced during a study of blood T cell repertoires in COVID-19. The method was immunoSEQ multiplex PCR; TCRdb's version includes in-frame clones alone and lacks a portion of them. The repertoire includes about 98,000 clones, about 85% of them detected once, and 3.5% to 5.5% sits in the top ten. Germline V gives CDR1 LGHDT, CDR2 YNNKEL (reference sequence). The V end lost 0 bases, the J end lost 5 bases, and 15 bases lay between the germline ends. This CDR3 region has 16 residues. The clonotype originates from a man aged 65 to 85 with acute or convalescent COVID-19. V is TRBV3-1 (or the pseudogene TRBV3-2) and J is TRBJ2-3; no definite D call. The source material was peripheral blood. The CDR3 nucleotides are TGTGCCAGCAGCCAAGAAGTCGGCCTCTCAGGAGATACGCAGTATTTT. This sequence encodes CASSQEVGLSGDTQYF.